These 6 T cell receptor beta chains came from one sample sequenced in a study of shared clonotypes between healthy human individuals. Generated by immunoSEQ multiplex PCR, the TCRdb table keeps only in-frame clones and is missing some. The sample records approximately 2.4 million clones, about 94% being singletons. Material for sequencing was naive CD4+ T cells sorted from blood. Subset in this sample: CD45RA+ positively selected. These receptors all stem from a man younger than 30 in good health.

This chain joins TRBV2 and TRBJ1-1; D gene ambiguous. V lost 7 bases and J lost 0, with 12 bases in between. Germline V CDR1 and CDR2: SNHLY, FYNNEI. This CDR3 contains 14 residues. CDR3 region: CASTRVGMNTEAFF. The DNA for the CDR3 is TGTGCCAGCACAAGGGTGGGAATGAACACTGAAGCTTTCTTT.

The chain employs TRBV11-3 and TRBJ2-3, with D unclear. The CDR3 covers 12 residues. Trimming removed 2 bases from V and 5 bases from J, with 5 bases in between. Per germline, CDR1 SGHNT and CDR2 YENEEA. The CDR3 reads CASSLRVDTQYF. CDR3 bases: TGTGCCAGCAGCTTAAGGGTAGATACGCAGTATTTT.

Comment on this clone: The sample contains more than one DNA sequence encoding this CDR3. V is TRBV6-5 and J is TRBJ1-5; TRBD1 aligns across 9 bases. J lost 1 base, V lost 5 bases, and 3 bases had no gene match. The germline CDR1 and CDR2 sequences are MNHEY and SVGAGI. The CDR3 sequence is 15 residues long. The DNA for the CDR3 is TGTGCCAGCAGTCCGGACAGGGGAAGCAATCAGCCCCAGCATTTT. Its translation is CASSPDRGSNQPQHF.

This clone was counted a few times. V gene TRBV10-3 combines with J gene TRBJ2-7; perhaps TRBD2 as D (6 bases). CDR3 length equals 13 residues. V dropped 8 bases and J dropped 3 bases, with 14 bases sitting between them. CDR1 ENHRY and CDR2 SYGVKD come from the germline V gene. The CDR3 spells CAISTSRYYEQYF. For the CDR3, the DNA is TGTGCCATCTCGACTAGTCGGTACTACGAGCAGTACTTC.

The CDR3 here is CASSAGQGEGEQFF. CDR3 nucleotide sequence: TGTGCCAGCAGCGCAGGACAGGGTGAGGGTGAGCAGTTCTTC. The V call is TRBV5-4, the J call TRBJ2-1; the match to TRBD1 covers 8 bases. With V trimmed by 4 bases and J by 9 bases, 9 bases remained unmatched. The V gene's germline CDR1 is SGHNT and CDR2 YYREEE (reference sequence). This CDR3 is built from 14 residues. The variable domain in full, completed from reference TRBV5-4 and TRBJ2-1, reads ETGVTQSPTHLIKTRGQQVTLRCSSQSGHNTVSWYQQALGQGPQFIFQYYREEENGRGNFPPRFSGLQFPNYSSELNVNALELDDSALYLCASSAGQGEGEQFFGPGTRLTVL.

The chain carries TRBV6-5 and TRBJ1-2; D remains unclear. The CDR3 has 13 amino acids. Germline V gene sequence: CDR1 MNHEY, CDR2 SVGAGI. The V end was cut by 10 bases, the J end by 8 bases, with 20 bases between. The DNA for the CDR3 is TGTGCCATCAAAACCCCAGGAATGATCGGCTACACCTTC. Its translation is CAIKTPGMIGYTF.